These T cell receptor beta chains were read from a single sample in a study of OX40 agonist ivuxolimab in advanced cancers. Profiled with immunoSEQ multiplex PCR; TCRdb holds only in-frame clones, not every one. This table has 35,000 to 45,000 clones, roughly four fifths appearing once. The sample was CD4+ or CD8+ T cells sorted from blood, taken in a trial of the OX40 agonist ivuxolimab. The receptors originated from an adult with an advanced solid tumor such as melanoma, head and neck, liver or kidney cancer. Both conserved end residues are trimmed from each CDR3. Each record gives: V gene, J gene, clone size, CDR3 protein. Expanded clones get a size class; other rows say once, few or many, or leave the size out.

TRBV5-1,TRBJ1-1,NA,ASSGWPPGVTEAF
TRBV21-1,TRBJ1-6,NA,ASSRVPGTHLVYSYNSPLH
TRBV2,TRBJ2-7,NA,ASSEVAGGPYEQY
TRBV4-1,NA,NA,ASSQDPGRKRLDYEQY
TRBV27,TRBJ2-2,few,ASSPRTTNTGELF
TRBV19,TRBJ1-2,NA,ASSTRTHSYYT
TRBV30,TRBJ2-6,NA,AWSLSGANVLT
TRBV27,TRBJ2-2,NA,ASSFMAGEGTGELF
TRBV6-1,TRBJ1-2,once,ASSERGAGINYGYT
TRBV9,TRBJ2-5,NA,ASSVAHSGGNQETQY
TRBV29-1,TRBJ1-2,NA,SGGTGTGAYGYT
TRBV27,TRBJ2-7,NA,ASGLTGDFYEQY
TRBV15,TRBJ1-4,NA,ATSRDGVNEKLF
TRBV19,TRBJ2-5,NA,ASSMPSEYGKETQY
TRBV27,TRBJ2-7,NA,ASSPGTGDYEQY
TRBV7-9,TRBJ1-5,few,ASSPGPGEPQH
TRBV7-8,TRBJ1-2,NA,ASSLVIQSYGYT
TRBV7-9,TRBJ2-7,NA,ASSLEVHEQY
TRBV28,TRBJ1-1,few,ASSPPTG
TRBV6-4,TRBJ2-7,NA,ASRTSSVGRYEQY
TRBV25-1,TRBJ1-2,NA,ASSEYEVGGYT
TRBV29-1,TRBJ2-1,NA,SVVKELNEQF
TRBV5-6,TRBJ2-7,NA,ASSAGTGGDEQY
TRBV11-2,TRBJ2-7,NA,ASSLDNHRQY
TRBV9,TRBJ2-1,once,ASSVERWAYNEQF
TRBV5-1,TRBJ2-1,few,ASSLDAGTYNEQF
TRBV11-3,TRBJ2-2,few,ASSSGTRSVDTGELF
TRBV2,TRBJ1-1,NA,ASKATPGQRSTEAF
TRBV7-6,TRBJ2-1,NA,ASSSTVLAGADNEQF
TRBV2,TRBJ2-3,NA,ASSEALGAQDTQY
TRBV2,TRBJ2-4,NA,ASSDVRQTRILRTY
TRBV4-2,TRBJ2-1,NA,ASSQVIIVSENNEQF
TRBV18,TRBJ2-7,few,ASSQRQGSYYEQY
TRBV19,TRBJ2-7,NA,ASSPGVAEQY
TRBV11-3,TRBJ2-1,NA,ASSPPEGTGGYNEQF
TRBV7-9,TRBJ2-3,NA,ASSLAVGLSTDTQY
TRBV4-1,TRBJ2-7,NA,ASSQLTMGLAANEQY
TRBV27,TRBJ2-1,NA,ASSFAGADEQF
TRBV4-2,TRBJ2-7,NA,ASSTTGDSSYEQY
TRBV9,TRBJ2-1,NA,ASSVGGRESDEQF
TRBV4-3,TRBJ1-2,NA,ASSDSTYGYT
TRBV7-2,TRBJ2-7,NA,ASSKDYYEQY
TRBV4-3,TRBJ2-1,NA,ASSQEGTSFVNEQF
TRBV19,TRBJ2-1,NA,ASSLTSGSSYNEQF
TRBV19,TRBJ1-1,few,ASTEGGRAEAF
TRBV15,TRBJ1-1,NA,ATSSGTEASNTEAF
TRBV4-2,TRBJ2-3,NA,ASSQEEGGSSTDTQY
TRBV27,TRBJ2-1,NA,ASSLSPVYNEQF
TRBV5-6,TRBJ2-5,NA,ASRRQGFGETQY